This T cell receptor beta chain was captured in a study of T-cell memory formation after mild COVID-19. This clonotype was detected many times. This CDR3 is 12 amino acids long. The germline V gene has CDR1 LGHNA and CDR2 YSLEER. V shed 2 bases and J shed 7 bases, with 9 bases lying between them. TCRdb independently ran MiXCR on the 5' RACE reads; one entry per CDR3 protein. Of about 12,000 distinct CDR3 sequences listed, roughly 15% were seen once; the top ten hold roughly 56%. This chain uses TRBV4-3 with TRBJ2-7; D not certain. This sequence was found in a young man who had mild COVID-19 (a few samples of this study predate the infection). Cell type and time point are not known. Sequencing used PBMCs or a T cell subset sorted from them (not recorded which). This CDR3 is CASSQYCREQYV. In DNA form, the CDR3 reads TGCGCCAGCAGCCAATATTGTAGGGAGCAGTACGTC.